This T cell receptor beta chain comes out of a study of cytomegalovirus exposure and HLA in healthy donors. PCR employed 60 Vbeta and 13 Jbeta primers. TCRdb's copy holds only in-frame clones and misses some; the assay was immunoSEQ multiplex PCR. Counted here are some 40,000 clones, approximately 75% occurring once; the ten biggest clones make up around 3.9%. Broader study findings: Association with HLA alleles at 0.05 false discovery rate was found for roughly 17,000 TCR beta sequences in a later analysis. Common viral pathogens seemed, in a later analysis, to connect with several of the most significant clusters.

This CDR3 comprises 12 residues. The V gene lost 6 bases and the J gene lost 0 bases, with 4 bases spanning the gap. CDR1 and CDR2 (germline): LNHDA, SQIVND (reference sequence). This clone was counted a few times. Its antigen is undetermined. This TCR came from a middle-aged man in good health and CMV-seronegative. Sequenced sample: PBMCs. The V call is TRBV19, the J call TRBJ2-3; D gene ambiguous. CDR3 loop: CASRQSTDTQYF. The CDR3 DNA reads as TGTGCCAGTAGACAGAGCACAGATACGCAGTATTTT.